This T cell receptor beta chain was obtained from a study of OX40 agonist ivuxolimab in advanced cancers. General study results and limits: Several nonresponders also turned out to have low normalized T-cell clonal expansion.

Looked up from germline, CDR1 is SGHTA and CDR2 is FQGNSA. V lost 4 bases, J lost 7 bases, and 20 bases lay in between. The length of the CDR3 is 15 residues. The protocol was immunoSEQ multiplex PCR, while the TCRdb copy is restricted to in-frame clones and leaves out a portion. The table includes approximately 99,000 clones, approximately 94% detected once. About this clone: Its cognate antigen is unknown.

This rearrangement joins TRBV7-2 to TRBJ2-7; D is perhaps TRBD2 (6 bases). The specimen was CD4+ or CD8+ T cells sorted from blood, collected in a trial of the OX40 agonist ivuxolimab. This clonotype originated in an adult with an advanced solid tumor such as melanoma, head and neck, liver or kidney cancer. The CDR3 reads CASSYTLASNGEQYF. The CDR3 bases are TGTGCCAGCAGCTATACCCTAGCGTCTAACGGGGAGCAGTACTTC.